These 7 T cell receptor beta chains originate from one sample sequenced in a study of CD8 T cells in Susac syndrome. Random hexamers served to reverse transcribe roughly 0.5 to 1 ug RNA. TCRdb independently ran MiXCR on the immunoSEQ multiplex PCR reads; one entry per CDR3 protein. Among approximately 300,000 distinct CDR3 sequences listed, about 89% were seen once. The source material was CD8+ T cells from PBMCs. These receptors were taken from a human donor with multiple sclerosis.

V usage is TRBV16 and J usage is TRBJ2-1; D gene unclear. Trimming pared 5 bases from V and 15 bases from J, leaving 14 bases between. The CDR3 is 11 residues long. Looked up from germline, CDR1 is KGHSY and CDR2 is FQNENV. CDR3 residues: CASSFGPERFF. CDR3 bases: TGTGCCAGCAGCTTCGGACCCGAGAGGTTCTTC.

The chain employs TRBV12-3 or TRBV12-4 and TRBJ2-1; 8 bases are shared with TRBD2. The J segment lost 6 bases and the V segment lost 7 bases, leaving 8 bases of the junction unmatched. This CDR3 has 14 amino acids. The CDR3 DNA follows: TGTGCCAGCACCCGGGGGGGGCCGGGCAATGAGCAGTTCTTC. This gives the protein CASTRGGPGNEQFF.

The J gene is TRBJ1-1, the V gene TRBV28; D not certain. Trimming took 1 base from V and 7 from J, leaving 10 bases between them. This CDR3 has 13 amino acids. From germline, CDR1 is MDHEN and CDR2 SYDVKM. The CDR3, as DNA: TGTGCCAGCAGTTTATTAGGAGACAATGAAGCTTTCTTT. Amino acid sequence: CASSLLGDNEAFF.

The V call is TRBV3-1, the J call TRBJ2-7, with TRBD1 matching 7 bases. This CDR3 is built from 15 residues. The germline gives CDR1 LGHDT, CDR2 YNNKEL (reference sequence). Trimming took 5 bases from V and 0 from J; bases not matched to a gene: 7. The CDR3 region is CASSITGASSYEQYF. CDR3 DNA: TGTGCCAGCAGCATTACAGGGGCAAGCTCCTACGAGCAGTACTTC.

The chain joins TRBV27 to TRBJ2-1, with 7 nucleotides matching TRBD2. The germline CDR1 and CDR2 sequences are MNHEY and SMNVEV (reference sequence). V lost 8 bases to trimming and J lost 3 bases; unmatched junction nucleotides: 4. The CDR3 contains 13 residues. Here the CDR3 DNA reads TGTGCCAGCGCCCCGGGGGGCTACAATGAGCAGTTCTTC. Translation: CASAPGGYNEQFF.

The rearrangement links TRBV15 to TRBJ2-7, with 9 bases identical to TRBD2. Per the germline V gene, CDR1 is LNHNV and CDR2 is YYDKDF (reference sequence). The CDR3 contains 17 residues. V was pared by 0 bases and J by 6 bases, with 12 bases of the junction left unmatched. The CDR3 nucleotides are TGTGCCACCAGCAGAGATCGCGGCGGGGGGGCTTGGCGCGAGCAGTACTTC. Amino acid sequence: CATSRDRGGGAWREQYF.

This clonotype was recorded once. The gene calls are TRBV29-1 and TRBJ2-4, with D possibly TRBD2 on 6 matching bases. The germline V gene encodes CDR1 SQVTM and CDR2 ANQGSEA. There are 15 residues in the CDR3. Trimming took off 1 base at V and 6 bases at J, with 16 bases between the two ends. CDR3 loop: CSVEGHGSGRNIQYF. CDR3 nucleotide sequence: TGCAGCGTTGAAGGCCACGGGAGTGGGCGAAACATTCAGTACTTC. The full variable domain, completed using reference TRBV29-1 and TRBJ2-4, is SAVISQKPSRDICQRGTSLTIQCQVDSQVTMMFWYRQQPGQSLTLIATANQGSEATYESGFVIDKFPISRPNLTFSTLTVSNMSPEDSSIYLCSVEGHGSGRNIQYFGAGTRLSVL.